These 9 T cell receptor beta chains were all obtained from the same sample, sequenced in a study of graft-versus-host responses after intestinal transplantation (dated by TCRdb to the early 2020s). Their cognate antigens are unknown. Receptors were amplified or captured by the immunoSEQ multiplex PCR assay. The table comes from immuneACCESS by way of TCRdb, which keeps in-frame sequences with V and J called. Part of the clones is missing from these tables; in studies checked, under half for an unresolved V gene and the rest for unknown reasons. The table for this sample lists approximately 81,000 clones; around 87% of them were counted only once. Less than 9.5% of the sample is in the top ten clones. This specimen's time point label, per the study, means: cells obtained before transplantation from donor or recipient. Sequencing used unstimulated CD8+ T cells sorted from spleen or lymph node cells, obtained before transplant. The receptor source for this set is a human donor who was the organ donor for an intestinal transplant.

V gene TRBV4-2 combines with J gene TRBJ2-3; 8 nucleotides line up with TRBD2. V lost 1 base to trimming and J lost 2 bases; unmatched junction nucleotides: 5. CDR1 is LGHNA and CDR2 is YNFKEQ in the germline V gene. The CDR3 has 16 residues. The CDR3 sequence: CASSQVYGGVTDTQYF. The CDR3 bases are TGTGCCAGCAGCCAAGTTTACGGGGGGGTCACAGATACGCAGTATTTT.

This clone was seen once. The chain employs TRBV25-1 and TRBJ1-6; D ambiguous. This CDR3 contains 14 residues. Trimming took 3 bases from V and 3 from J, leaving 6 bases between them. Germline V lookup: CDR1 MGHDK, CDR2 SYGVNS. CDR3 loop: CASSDQNYNSPLHF. The CDR3 bases are TGTGCCAGCAGTGACCAGAACTATAATTCACCCCTCCACTTT.

As DNA, the CDR3 is TGTGCCAGCAGCTTAGCTACCACCGGGGAGCTGTTTTTT. Encoded protein: CASSLATTGELFF. The J gene is TRBJ2-2, the V gene TRBV7-6; D not certain. There are 13 residues in the CDR3. V dropped 0 bases and J dropped 4 bases, with 3 bases sitting between them. The germline V gene encodes CDR1 SGHVS and CDR2 FNYEAQ.

V usage is TRBV5-4 and J usage is TRBJ1-1, with D possibly TRBD1 on 5 matching bases. Germline lookup yields CDR1 SGHNT and CDR2 YYREEE (reference sequence). The CDR3 runs 14 residues. Trimming stripped 9 bases from V and 0 bases from J, with 15 bases between. In nucleotides, the CDR3 is TGTGCCACTCACGCGGGGGGAATGAACACTGAAGCTTTCTTT. The encoded protein is CATHAGGMNTEAFF.

The chain links TRBV5-3 to TRBJ1-4; TRBD1 might be the D (5 bases). TRBV5-3 is identified as an open reading frame with a role that is uncertain. Trimming took off 7 bases at V and 6 bases at J, with 16 bases between the two ends. The CDR3 has 14 amino acids. The CDR3 region is CARGSGREDEKLFF. For the CDR3, the DNA is TGTGCCAGAGGATCTGGCAGGGAGGATGAAAAACTGTTTTTT.

This chain uses TRBV15 with TRBJ1-6; tentatively, D is TRBD1 (5 bases). The V end was cut by 0 bases, the J end by 8 bases, with 14 bases between. CDR3 size: 16 residues. Germline values: CDR1 LNHNV, CDR2 YYDKDF (reference sequence). In nucleotides, the CDR3 is TGTGCCACCAGCAGAGATTCAGGGCCCTTTGATTCACCCCTCCACTTT. It codes for CATSRDSGPFDSPLHF.

The gene calls are TRBV2 and TRBJ2-2; D may be TRBD1 (6 bases). The V end lost 9 bases, the J end lost 3 bases, and 8 bases lay between the germline ends. Germline assignment: CDR1 SNHLY and CDR2 FYNNEI. The CDR3 runs to 12 residues. The CDR3 region has the DNA TGTGCCAGACGGACAGACACCGGGGAGCTGTTTTTT. Its translation: CARRTDTGELFF.

The chain has TRBV30 and TRBJ2-7; 7 bases are shared with TRBD1. The CDR3 consists of 12 residues. Germline loops: CDR1 GTSNPN, CDR2 SVGIG (reference sequence). The V and J ends lost 5 bases and 7 bases, in that order; junction bases with no gene match: 8. CDR3 loop: CAWGPPGQEQYF. CDR3 nucleotide sequence: TGTGCCTGGGGTCCCCCGGGACAGGAGCAGTACTTC.

This rearrangement joins TRBV29-1 to TRBJ1-1, with a possible D match to TRBD1 (5 bases). CDR3 size: 12 residues. Trimming pared 6 bases from V and 2 bases from J, leaving 10 bases between. Germline assignment: CDR1 SQVTM and CDR2 ANQGSEA. This CDR3 reads CSVPRGNTEAFF. The CDR3 nucleotides are TGCAGCGTCCCGAGGGGTAACACTGAAGCTTTCTTT.